The 8 T cell receptor beta chains listed next were all sequenced from one sample in a study of identical twins. Via MiXCR, TCRdb re-called the 5' RACE reads, giving one row per CDR3 protein. The sample has 640,000 or so distinct CDR3 sequences, around 6% seen once; the top ten hold about 1.8%. Sequenced input: naive T cells sorted from blood. The receptors originated from a man aged 18 to 29 in good health.

This clonotype was seen repeatedly, ten times or more. The chain links TRBV14 to TRBJ1-4; no reliable D call. The germline CDR1 and CDR2 sequences are SGHDN and FVKESK. Trimming removed 1 base at V and 7 bases at J, with 10 bases between. The CDR3 sequence is 14 residues long. The CDR3 reads CASSQALGVEKLFF. CDR3 bases: TGTGCCAGCAGCCAAGCCCTCGGGGTTGAAAAACTGTTTTTT.

The chain joins TRBV6-1 to TRBJ2-1; D could derive from TRBD1 or TRBD2 (6 bases each). The CDR3 contains 15 residues. Trimming removed 11 bases from V and 9 bases from J, with 26 bases in between. Germline V CDR1 and CDR2: MNHNS, SASEGT. CDR3 nucleotide sequence: TGTGCCCTCGGAGTCAGGGGAGGCCTTACGGGTGAGCAGTTCTTC. Its translation is CALGVRGGLTGEQFF.

This clonotype was seen a handful of times. The rearrangement uses TRBV29-1 and TRBJ1-1; no clear D gene. Germline values: CDR1 SQVTM, CDR2 ANQGSEA. The CDR3 spans 13 residues. V gave up 6 bases and J gave up 7 bases, with 18 bases separating them. The CDR3 nucleotides are TGCAGCGTCCAACTACAGCTCCCGCGTGAAGCTTTCTTT. This encodes CSVQLQLPREAFF.

With respect to this clonotype: The conserved closing phenylalanine or tryptophan is absent in this CDR3, likely reflecting a read error. The V gene is TRBV20-1, the J gene TRBJ1-1; D uncertain. The CDR3 is made up of 15 amino acids. V shed 0 bases and J shed 0 bases, with 11 bases lying between them. In germline, CDR1 is DFQATT, CDR2 SNEGSKA (reference sequence). The CDR3 region has the DNA TGCAGTGCTAGAGATCTCGAGACACTGAACACTGAAGCTTTCGTT. Its protein product is CSARDLETLNTEAFV.

The J gene is TRBJ2-7, the V gene TRBV15; D is unclear. V was trimmed by 6 bases and J by 6 bases, leaving 18 bases between them. Germline-derived CDR1 and CDR2 are LNHNV and YYDKDF (reference sequence). This CDR3 is 14 amino acids long. CDR3 nucleotide sequence: TGTGCCACCAGTCCCGTTCTAGAGTGGGGCGAGCAGTACTTC. The encoded protein is CATSPVLEWGEQYF.

The chain couples TRBV7-9 to TRBJ2-3, with 9 bases that match TRBD1. Germline V gene sequence: CDR1 SEHNR, CDR2 FQNEAQ (reference sequence). The CDR3 is made up of 16 amino acids. V shed 5 bases and J 3 bases; nucleotides not matched to a gene: 9. The CDR3 region is CASSPDRGIRTDTQYF. In DNA form, the CDR3 reads TGTGCCAGCAGCCCAGACAGGGGGATTCGGACAGATACGCAGTATTTT.

This clonotype was seen ten or more times. This chain connects TRBV7-9 to TRBJ2-2; D unresolved. The CDR3 totals 14 residues. Trimming removed 8 bases from V and 1 base from J, with 11 bases in between. Germline V gives CDR1 SEHNR, CDR2 FQNEAQ (reference sequence). The CDR3 loop is CASALPVNTGELFF. The CDR3 DNA sequence: TGTGCCAGCGCACTACCGGTGAACACCGGGGAGCTGTTTTTT.

This clonotype has at least ten counts. The V and J genes are TRBV29-1 and TRBJ2-1; 8 nucleotides match TRBD1. The CDR3 length is 13 residues. From germline, CDR1 is SQVTM and CDR2 ANQGSEA. V lost 4 bases to trimming and J lost 6 bases; unmatched junction nucleotides: 5. As DNA, the CDR3 is TGCAGCGTTGTCCCCAGGGGGCGCAATGAGCAGTTCTTC. Translating gives CSVVPRGRNEQFF.